This T cell receptor (beta chain) originates from a study of OX40 agonist ivuxolimab in advanced cancers. At the level of the study: Earlier anti-PD-1, anti-PD-L1 or anti-CTLA-4 therapy was permitted; about 39% had received some.

The method was immunoSEQ multiplex PCR; TCRdb's version includes in-frame clones alone and lacks a portion of them. This sample carries about 71,000 clones, about 81% of them seen once, and the ten largest clones take 5%. The germline V gene has CDR1 LNHDA and CDR2 SQIVND (reference sequence). The ends were cut back, 3 bases at V and 2 bases at J, with 11 bases in the middle. The CDR3 is 15 residues long. This rearrangement joins TRBV19 to TRBJ2-1; D is perhaps TRBD1 or TRBD2 (6 bases each). The TCR comes from an adult with an advanced solid tumor such as melanoma, head and neck, liver or kidney cancer. The specimen comprised CD4+ or CD8+ T cells sorted from blood, sampled in a trial of the OX40 agonist ivuxolimab. The CDR3 region is CASSIGGHTYNEQFF. In DNA, the CDR3 is TGTGCCAGTAGTATTGGGGGGCATACCTACAATGAGCAGTTCTTC.